The entry below describes one T cell receptor beta chain. The target antigen is unknown. Here immunoSEQ multiplex PCR was the method, and the copy in TCRdb shows in-frame clones only, minus some. The sample lists tens of thousands of clones; around 80% were seen once. This entry comes from a study of OX40 agonist ivuxolimab in advanced cancers. General study points: With doses of 0.1 to 3.0 mg/kg, CD4+ and CD8+ blood T cells had undergone clonal expansion by week 6. Among the least clonally expanded were partial responders at 0.1-3.0 mg/kg. It was also the case that some nonresponders had low normalized T-cell clonal expansion. Specificity for antigen went undetermined in the expanded peripheral T cells.

CDR1 and CDR2 from the germline V gene are GTSNPN and SVGIG (reference sequence). The V end was cut by 0 bases, the J end by 5 bases, with 7 bases between. The CDR3 runs 13 residues. Specimen: CD4+ or CD8+ T cells sorted from blood, collected in a trial of the OX40 agonist ivuxolimab. This sequence originates from an adult with an advanced solid tumor such as melanoma, head and neck, liver or kidney cancer. The chain has TRBV30 and TRBJ1-4, with D uncertain. CDR3 DNA sequence: TGTGCCTGGAGTGTCCCAGAAAATGAAAAACTGTTTTTT. It encodes CAWSVPENEKLFF. Full variable domain (missing parts from reference TRBV30 and TRBJ1-4): SQTIHQWPATLVQPVGSPLSLECTVEGTSNPNLYWYRQAAGRGLQLLFYSVGIGQISSEVPQNLSASRPQDRQFILSSKKLLLSDSGFYLCAWSVPENEKLFFGSGTQLSVL.